This T cell receptor beta chain was captured in a study of blood T cell repertoires in COVID-19. Sequencing was performed with immunoSEQ multiplex PCR; in TCRdb, only in-frame clones are kept and a portion is missing. Of about 190,000 clones listed, 84% are singletons. CDR1 LGHDT and CDR2 YNNKEL come from the germline V gene (reference sequence). The V and J ends lost 0 bases and 12 bases, in that order; junction bases with no gene match: 8. The CDR3 has 14 residues. The clonotype comes from a human donor in a cohort sampled during active COVID-19. The chain is built from TRBV3-1 (or the pseudogene TRBV3-2) and TRBJ1-2; the match to TRBD1 covers 9 bases. The source material was peripheral blood. The CDR3 sequence is CASSQEGKGQGNTF. CDR3 nucleotides: TGTGCCAGCAGCCAAGAAGGGAAGGGACAGGGAAACACCTTC.